This T cell receptor beta chain was sequenced for a study of radiotherapy plus CTLA-4 blockade in lung cancer. Study at large: There were objective responses in 18% of patients, and 30% to 35% had disease control.

This clone appeared a single time. Its antigen remains unknown. Method: immunoSEQ multiplex PCR; TCRdb's copy keeps in-frame clones and lacks some. Found here are around 32,000 clones, about 81% of them singletons; the top ten hold about 22%. Findings of the study overall: Blood saw expansion of tumor-derived TCR clones after radiotherapy plus ipilimumab.

V was clipped by 0 bases and J by 6 bases, with 9 bases between them. This CDR3 is built from 13 residues. Germline lookup yields CDR1 SGHRS and CDR2 YFSETQ. The chain joins TRBV5-1 to TRBJ1-2, with no clear D. The TCR sequence derives from a human donor with non-small cell lung cancer that progressed on radiotherapy plus ipilimumab. The specimen was peripheral blood, collected from a patient treated with radiotherapy plus ipilimumab. The CDR3 loop reads CASSLAGDDGYTF. CDR3 in DNA: TGCGCCAGCAGCTTGGCCGGGGATGATGGCTACACCTTC.